This paragraph reports one T cell receptor beta chain. What it binds is not known. The CDR3 has 15 residues. The V and J ends lost 7 bases and 7 bases respectively, with 24 bases between them. Germline V lookup: CDR1 SGHKS, CDR2 YYEKEE (reference sequence). 13 Jbeta primers and 60 Vbeta primers were used for the PCR. TCRdb's table, derived via immunoSEQ multiplex PCR, lists solely in-frame clones and lacks some. Recorded for this sample: about 140,000 clones. These data originate in a study of cytomegalovirus exposure and HLA in healthy donors. General observations from the study: It was reported that the classifier diagnosed cytomegalovirus status with high specificity and sensitivity in both the original and validation cohorts. In a later analysis, TCR beta V- and J-gene trimming showed a link to a missense DCLRE1C variant. A later analysis linked 15,000 to 20,000 TCR beta sequences to HLA alleles at 0.05 false discovery rate. In an earlier analysis, productive rearrangement rates for most beta V segments clustered near 87% or 30%.

The sequenced sample consisted of PBMCs. The V gene is TRBV5-5, the J gene TRBJ2-7, with D tentatively TRBD2 (6 bases). The receptor comes from a woman younger than 30 in good health and CMV-seronegative. CDR3 nucleotide sequence: TGTGCCAGCGCCCCGTCTGTGGGGGAGGCTGAGGAGCAGTACTTC. Residues: CASAPSVGEAEEQYF.